This TCR beta chain originates from a study of response to subunit inactivated influenza vaccine. Broader study findings: A suggestion made by the authors is that each seasonal influenza vaccination recruits few new T cells.

V shed 6 bases and J shed 5 bases, with 14 bases lying between them. This CDR3 spans 14 amino acids. Germline CDR1 LNHDA, CDR2 SQIVND (reference sequence). The table lists this clonotype with many counts. The antigen is undetermined. TCRdb passed the RT-PCR reads through MiXCR, listing each CDR3 protein once. Of roughly 700,000 distinct CDR3 sequences listed, over 11% are singletons. The chain is built from TRBV19 and TRBJ1-5; no reliable D call. The source is a man aged 45-60 years who received an inactivated influenza vaccine. Sequences were derived from PBMCs from blood, sampled roughly 15 days before vaccination. CDR3 DNA sequence: TGTGCCAGTAGCCAGGACCACCGGGATCAGCCCCAGCATTTT. It translates to CASSQDHRDQPQHF.